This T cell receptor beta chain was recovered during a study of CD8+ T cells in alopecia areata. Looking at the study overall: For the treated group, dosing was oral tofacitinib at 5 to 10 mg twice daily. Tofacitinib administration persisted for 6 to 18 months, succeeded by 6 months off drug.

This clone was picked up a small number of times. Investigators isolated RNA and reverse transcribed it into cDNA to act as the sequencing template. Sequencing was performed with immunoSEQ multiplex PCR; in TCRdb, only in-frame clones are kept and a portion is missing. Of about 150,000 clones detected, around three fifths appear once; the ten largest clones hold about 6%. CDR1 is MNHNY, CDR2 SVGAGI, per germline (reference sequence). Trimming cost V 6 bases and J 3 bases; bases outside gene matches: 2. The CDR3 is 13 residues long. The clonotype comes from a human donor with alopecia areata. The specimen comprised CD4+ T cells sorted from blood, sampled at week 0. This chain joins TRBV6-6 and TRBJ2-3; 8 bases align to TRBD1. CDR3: CASRRQGTDTQYF. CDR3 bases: TGTGCCAGCAGGCGACAGGGGACAGATACGCAGTATTTT.